Each of the 5 T cell receptor beta chains below was sequenced from the same sample in a study of cytomegalovirus exposure and HLA in healthy donors. Vbeta (60) and Jbeta (13) primers were used in the PCR. Libraries were prepared by immunoSEQ multiplex PCR; TCRdb keeps only in-frame clonotypes and omits some of them. Of around 90,000 clones listed, 55% to 65% are singletons. Sequencing used PBMCs. All receptors come from a human donor in good health.

The table lists this clone with a few counts. The genes are TRBV13 and TRBJ2-7; possibly TRBD2 for D (6 bases). The CDR3 has 14 amino acids. The germline V gene has CDR1 PRHDT and CDR2 FYEKMQ (reference sequence). The V gene lost 1 base and the J gene lost 2 bases, with 9 bases spanning the gap. Written as DNA, the CDR3 is TGTGCCAGCAGCTTAGCGGGGGTAGCCTACGAGCAGTACTTC. Translation gives CASSLAGVAYEQYF.

The chain couples TRBV5-5 to TRBJ2-7; TRBD1 matches at 8 bases. The CDR3 is 16 amino acids. CDR1 and CDR2 from the germline V gene are SGHKS and YYEKEE (reference sequence). The V gene end was trimmed by 6 bases and the J gene end by 2 bases; junction bases not matched to a gene: 13. The CDR3 loop is CASTITMAGGPYEQYF. As DNA, the CDR3 is TGTGCCAGCACCATCACGATGGCAGGGGGCCCCTACGAGCAGTACTTC.

This clone was detected only a few times. The chain employs TRBV9 and TRBJ1-1, with 7 bases fitting TRBD1. The CDR3 is 16 residues long. V shed 2 bases, J shed 3 bases, and the junction held 10 bases outside the gene matches. Germline V gene lookup returns CDR1 SGDLS and CDR2 YYNGEE. CDR3 region: CASSVGPGTEYTEAFF. In DNA, the CDR3 is TGTGCCAGCAGCGTGGGACCCGGGACAGAGTACACTGAAGCTTTCTTT. Using reference TRBV9 and TRBJ1-1 for the parts outside the CDR3, the full variable domain is DSGVTQTPKHLITATGQRVTLRCSPRSGDLSVYWYQQSLDQGLQFLIQYYNGEERAKGNILERFSAQQFPDLHSELNLSSLELGDSALYFCASSVGPGTEYTEAFFGQGTRLTVV.

This chain links TRBV7-2 with TRBJ2-7; 8 bases are a match to TRBD1. Germline V gene lookup returns CDR1 SGHTA and CDR2 FQGNSA. The junction had 11 bases not matched to a gene; V was cut back by 5 bases and J by 2 bases. The CDR3 covers 16 residues. DNA of the CDR3: TGTGCCAGCAGCCGATTAGCAGGGGGCTCCCCCTACGAGCAGTACTTC. This gives the protein CASSRLAGGSPYEQYF.

The chain employs TRBV15 and TRBJ1-2; D is unclear. The CDR3 consists of 15 residues. Trimming removed 1 base at V and 7 bases at J, with 16 bases between. Germline V gene lookup returns CDR1 LNHNV and CDR2 YYDKDF (reference sequence). The CDR3 nucleotides are TGTGCCACCAGCAGAGTCTACGGAGAAATGGGTGGCTACACCTTC. Amino acids: CATSRVYGEMGGYTF.